Listed below are T cell receptor beta chains from one sample, sequenced in a study of PD-1 blockade in classical Hodgkin lymphoma. Here immunoSEQ multiplex PCR was the method, and the copy in TCRdb shows in-frame clones only, minus some. The table has fewer than 30,000 clones, about 88% seen once. The sample here was peripheral blood mononuclear cells (PBMCs), taken before the fourth cycle of nivolumab. The origin of the receptors is a human donor with classical Hodgkin lymphoma. CDR3s include the opening cysteine and the closing phenylalanine or tryptophan. D genes are given only for firm matches. Expanded clones are given a class, and other clones once, few, many or no size at all.

CDR3,DNA,J,D,size,V
CASSDWTVQETQYF,TGTGCCAGCAGTGACTGGACAGTTCAAGAGACCCAGTACTTC,TRBJ2-5,-,-,TRBV25-1
CASSLQGQDYEQYF,TGTGCCAGCAGTTTACAGGGGCAGGATTACGAGCAGTACTTC,TRBJ2-7,TRBD1,once,TRBV5-6
CASSRGSSNQPQHF,TGCGCCAGCAGCCGCGGATCGAGCAATCAGCCCCAGCATTTT,TRBJ1-5,-,-,TRBV10-2
CASSLGTGVYEQYF,TGTGCCAGCAGCTTGGGGACGGGGGTCTACGAGCAGTACTTC,TRBJ2-7,-,few,TRBV5-6
CSVERGAGTEAFF,TGCAGCGTTGAACGGGGGGCTGGGACTGAAGCTTTCTTT,TRBJ1-1,-,-,TRBV29-1
CASSSDSHYGYTF,TGCGCCAGCAGCTCGGACAGCCACTATGGCTACACCTTC,TRBJ1-2,-,-,TRBV5-1
CASSLIAGTALAKNIQYF,TGTGCCAGCAGTTTGATAGCGGGCACAGCTTTAGCCAAAAACATTCAGTACTTC,TRBJ2-4,TRBD2,-,TRBV28
CASSREGQASYEQYF,TGTGCCAGTAGTAGGGAGGGACAAGCCTCCTACGAGCAGTACTTC,TRBJ2-7,-,-,TRBV19
CATSRDLGTEAFF,TGTGCCACCAGCAGAGATCTGGGAACTGAAGCTTTCTTT,TRBJ1-1,-,-,TRBV15
CAVSGGYTEAFF,TGTGCTGTGTCGGGGGGTTACACTGAAGCTTTCTTT,TRBJ1-1,-,few,TRBV15
CASSARGGGLGEQYF,TGTGCCAGCAGTGCCCGGGGCGGGGGGCTAGGTGAGCAGTACTTC,TRBJ2-7,TRBD2,-,TRBV6-5
CASLTGFGAFF,TGTGCCAGCCTTACAGGGTTTGGAGCTTTCTTT,TRBJ1-1,-,-,TRBV7-2
CASSPGTSLAYEQYF,TGTGCCAGCAGCCCCGGGACTTCCCTTGCCTACGAGCAGTACTTC,TRBJ2-7,-,-,TRBV7-6
CASSPSSNQPQHF,TGTGCCAGCTCACCATCCTCCAATCAGCCCCAGCATTTT,TRBJ1-5,-,-,TRBV18
CASSLSPGEQYF,TGTGCCAGCAGCTTATCACCGGGCGAGCAGTACTTC,TRBJ2-7,-,-,TRBV7-9
CASSFRGGNMNTEAFF,TGTGCCAGCAGCTTTCGGGGGGGAAACATGAACACTGAAGCTTTCTTT,TRBJ1-1,-,-,TRBV5-6
CASRKRESYNEQFF,TGTGCCAGCAGAAAGCGGGAGTCCTACAATGAGCAGTTCTTC,TRBJ2-1,TRBD2,-,TRBV27
CASSDTGGLYGYTF,TGCGCCAGCAGCGATACAGGGGGCCTCTATGGCTACACCTTC,TRBJ1-2,TRBD1,-,TRBV5-1
CASSNGVQETQYF,TGTGCCAGCAGCAACGGGGTACAAGAGACCCAGTACTTC,TRBJ2-5,-,-,TRBV7-2
CASRPGDATNEKLFF,TGTGCCAGCAGACCAGGGGATGCAACTAATGAAAAACTGTTTTTT,TRBJ1-4,-,-,TRBV2
CAIRMLASLDEQFF,TGTGCCATCAGGATGCTAGCGAGCCTGGATGAGCAGTTCTTC,TRBJ2-1,-,-,TRBV10-3
CASSEHSYRVDTEAFF,TGTGCCAGCAGTGAGCACTCGTACAGGGTGGACACTGAAGCTTTCTTT,TRBJ1-1,-,once,TRBV2
CASSIDNSPLHF,TGTGCCAGTAGTATCGATAATTCACCCCTCCACTTT,TRBJ1-6,-,-,TRBV19
CASSYPDRPLETQYF,TGTGCCAGCAGTTACCCCGACAGACCGCTGGAGACCCAGTACTTC,TRBJ2-5,-,few,TRBV6-7
CASSVGGGSYEQYF,TGCGCCAGCAGCGTAGGGGGGGGCTCCTACGAGCAGTACTTC,TRBJ2-7,-,once,TRBV5-1
CASSEASYNEQFF,TGCGCCAGCAGTGAGGCTAGCTACAATGAGCAGTTCTTC,TRBJ2-1,-,few,TRBV10-1
CASRGFATNEKLFF,TGTGCCAGCAGGGGATTTGCAACTAATGAAAAACTGTTTTTT,TRBJ1-4,-,-,TRBV6-1
CASSLVGGVGYEQYF,TGTGCCAGCAGCTTAGTTGGGGGCGTCGGCTACGAGCAGTACTTC,TRBJ2-7,-,-,TRBV7-9
CASSFLGGVRRVGNTEAFF,TGTGCCAGCAGCTTCCTTGGCGGAGTGCGCAGGGTGGGGAACACTGAAGCTTTCTTT,TRBJ1-1,-,-,TRBV7-6
CASTPPNMQETQYF,TGTGCCAGCACCCCACCTAATATGCAAGAGACCCAGTACTTC,TRBJ2-5,-,-,TRBV6-1
CASSRTGGDWNEQFF,TGTGCCAGCAGCCGAACCGGGGGAGATTGGAATGAGCAGTTCTTC,TRBJ2-1,-,-,TRBV9
CSVEQSNTEAFF,TGCAGCGTTGAACAGTCGAACACTGAAGCTTTCTTT,TRBJ1-1,-,-,TRBV29-1
CASRELRGSGFPGEQYF,TGTGCCAGCAGAGAATTGCGGGGTAGCGGGTTTCCTGGCGAGCAGTACTTC,TRBJ2-7,TRBD2,-,TRBV4-2